This TCR beta chain was identified in a study of T cells in Graves' hyperthyroidism and ophthalmopathy. There were TCR beta CDR3 regions amplified from RNA transcripts. The HTBI primer set served for first-round RT-PCR of the TCR CDR3. Using its own MiXCR run on the multiplex PCR reads, TCRdb lists one record per CDR3 protein. The sample contains roughly 720,000 distinct CDR3 sequences, roughly 17% of which appear only once. From germline, CDR1 is LNHDA and CDR2 SQIVND (reference sequence). Trimming pared 4 bases from V and 1 base from J, leaving 10 bases between. This CDR3 region has 14 residues. The chain has TRBV19 and TRBJ1-1; D call uncertain. Sequenced: blood. The TCR was taken from a man aged 50 to 60 with Graves' hyperthyroidism. The CDR3 bases are TGTGCCAGTAGTAGAATAGGTGGGAACACTGAAGCTTTCTTT. The encoded protein is CASSRIGGNTEAFF.